This T cell receptor (beta chain) stems from a study of blood T cell repertoires in COVID-19. Method: immunoSEQ multiplex PCR; TCRdb's copy keeps in-frame clones and lacks some. The sample gives some 42,000 clones, 89% of which show up once; 0.3% to 0.5% is in the top ten. The sequence was obtained from a human donor in a cohort sampled during active COVID-19. The sequenced sample was peripheral blood.

CDR3 loop: CASSPQGPAGTEAFF. CDR3 in DNA: TGTGCCAGCAGCCCTCAGGGGCCGGCGGGCACTGAAGCTTTCTTT. The chain uses TRBV4-2 and TRBJ1-1, with a tentative D call TRBD1 (6 bases). Germline V CDR1 and CDR2: LGHNA, YNFKEQ. V lost 4 bases, J lost 4 bases, and 16 bases lay in between. The length of the CDR3 is 15 residues.